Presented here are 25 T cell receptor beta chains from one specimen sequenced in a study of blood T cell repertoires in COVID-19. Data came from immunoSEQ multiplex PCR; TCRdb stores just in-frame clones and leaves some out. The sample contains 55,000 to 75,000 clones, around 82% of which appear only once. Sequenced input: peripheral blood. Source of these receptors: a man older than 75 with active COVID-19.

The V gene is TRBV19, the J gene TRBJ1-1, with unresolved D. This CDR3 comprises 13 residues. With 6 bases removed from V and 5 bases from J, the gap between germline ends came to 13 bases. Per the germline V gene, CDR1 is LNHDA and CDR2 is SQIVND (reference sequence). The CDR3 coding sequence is TGTGCCAGTAGCGGGAGCGTGGGAACTGAAGCTTTCTTT. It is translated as CASSGSVGTEAFF.

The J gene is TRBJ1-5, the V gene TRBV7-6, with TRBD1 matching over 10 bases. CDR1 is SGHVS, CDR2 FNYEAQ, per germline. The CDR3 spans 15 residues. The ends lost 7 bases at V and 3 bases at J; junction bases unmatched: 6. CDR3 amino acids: CASTAGTGDNQPQHF. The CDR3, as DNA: TGTGCCAGCACGGCGGGGACAGGGGACAATCAGCCCCAGCATTTT.

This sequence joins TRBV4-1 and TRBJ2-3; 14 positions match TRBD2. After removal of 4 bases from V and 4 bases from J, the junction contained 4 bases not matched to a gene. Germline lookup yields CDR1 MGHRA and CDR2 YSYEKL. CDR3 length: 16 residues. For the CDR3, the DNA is TGCGCCAGCAGCCTGGGACTAGCGGGAGCATCAGATACGCAGTATTTT. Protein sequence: CASSLGLAGASDTQYF.

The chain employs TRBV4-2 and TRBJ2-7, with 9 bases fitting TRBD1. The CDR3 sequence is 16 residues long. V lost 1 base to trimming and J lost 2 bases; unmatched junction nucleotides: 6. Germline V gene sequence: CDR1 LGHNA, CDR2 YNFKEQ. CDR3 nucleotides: TGTGCCAGCAGCCAAGGGGGGACAGGGTCAACCTACGAGCAGTACTTC. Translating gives CASSQGGTGSTYEQYF.

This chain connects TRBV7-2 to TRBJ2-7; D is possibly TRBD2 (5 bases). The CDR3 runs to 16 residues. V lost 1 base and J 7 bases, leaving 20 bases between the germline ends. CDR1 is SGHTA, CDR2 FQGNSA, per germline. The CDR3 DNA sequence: TGTGCCAGCAGCTTAGGATTACAGCCAGCTGGGGAGGAGCAGTACTTC. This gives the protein CASSLGLQPAGEEQYF. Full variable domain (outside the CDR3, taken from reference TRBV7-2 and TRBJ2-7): GAGVSQSPSNKVTEKGKDVELRCDPISGHTALYWYRQSLGQGLEFLIYFQGNSAPDKSGLPSDRFSAERTGGSVSTLTIQRTQQEDSAVYLCASSLGLQPAGEEQYFGPGTRLTVT.

The CDR3 sequence: CAWSVGGGPDEKLFF. For the CDR3, the DNA is TGTGCCTGGAGTGTAGGCGGGGGGCCAGATGAAAAACTGTTTTTT. The V and J genes are TRBV30 and TRBJ1-4; D is perhaps TRBD1 (6 bases). Germline assignment: CDR1 GTSNPN and CDR2 SVGIG (reference sequence). There are 15 residues in the CDR3. With 0 bases removed from V and 6 bases from J, the gap between germline ends came to 14 bases.

CDR3 region: CASSLGLSSGNTIYF. CDR3 sequence (DNA): TGTGCCAGCAGCTTGGGATTGAGCTCTGGAAACACCATATATTTT. This rearrangement joins TRBV5-6 to TRBJ1-3; D gene uncertain. The CDR3 runs to 15 residues. Between the trimmed V and J ends, which lost 0 bases and 0 bases, there was a span of 7 bases. Per germline, CDR1 SGHDT and CDR2 YYEEEE.

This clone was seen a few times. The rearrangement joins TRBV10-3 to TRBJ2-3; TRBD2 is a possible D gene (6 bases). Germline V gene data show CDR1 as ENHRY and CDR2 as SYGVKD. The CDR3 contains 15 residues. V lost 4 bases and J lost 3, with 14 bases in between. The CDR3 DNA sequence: TGTGCCATCAGTGGTATTAGCGGATCAACAGATACGCAGTATTTT. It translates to CAISGISGSTDTQYF.

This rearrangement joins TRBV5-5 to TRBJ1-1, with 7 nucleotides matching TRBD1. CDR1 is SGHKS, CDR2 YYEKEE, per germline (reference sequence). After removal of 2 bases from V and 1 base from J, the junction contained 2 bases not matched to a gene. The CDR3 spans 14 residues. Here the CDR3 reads CASSFGDRNTEAFF. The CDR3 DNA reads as TGTGCCAGCAGCTTCGGGGACAGGAACACTGAAGCTTTCTTT. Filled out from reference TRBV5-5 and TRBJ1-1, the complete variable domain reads DAGVTQSPTHLIKTRGQQVTLRCSPISGHKSVSWYQQVLGQGPQFIFQYYEKEERGRGNFPDRFSARQFPNYSSELNVNALLLGDSALYLCASSFGDRNTEAFFGQGTRLTVV.

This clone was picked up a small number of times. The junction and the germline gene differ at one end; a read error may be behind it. The CDR3 sequence is CASSSLQNTGELFF. Here the CDR3 DNA reads TGTGCTAGCAGCTCGTTACAGAACACCGGGGAGCTGTTTTTT. The chain uses TRBV7-7 and TRBJ2-2; the D is unclear. The CDR3 totals 14 residues. Germline V gives CDR1 SSHAT, CDR2 FNYEAQ (reference sequence).

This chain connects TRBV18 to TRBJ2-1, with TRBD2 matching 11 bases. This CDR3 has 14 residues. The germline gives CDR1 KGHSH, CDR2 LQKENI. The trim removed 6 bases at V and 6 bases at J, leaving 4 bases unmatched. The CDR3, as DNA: TGTGCCAGCTCTGAGCTAGCGGGGGGCAATGAGCAGTTCTTC. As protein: CASSELAGGNEQFF. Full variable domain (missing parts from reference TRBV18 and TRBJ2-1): NAGVMQNPRHLVRRRGQEARLRCSPMKGHSHVYWYRQLPEEGLKFMVYLQKENIIDESGMPKERFSAEFPKEGPSILRIQQVVRGDSAAYFCASSELAGGNEQFFGPGTRLTVL.

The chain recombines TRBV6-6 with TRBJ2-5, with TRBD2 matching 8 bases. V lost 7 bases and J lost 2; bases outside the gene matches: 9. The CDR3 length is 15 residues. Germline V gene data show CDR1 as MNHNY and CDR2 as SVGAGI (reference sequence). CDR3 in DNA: TGTGCCAGCAACTACGGACTAGCTCAGCAAGAGACCCAGTACTTC. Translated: CASNYGLAQQETQYF.

The CDR3 region is CASRKQGWDEKLFF. CDR3 nucleotides: TGTGCCAGCAGAAAACAGGGGTGGGATGAAAAACTGTTTTTT. The chain employs TRBV6-5 and TRBJ1-4; 7 nucleotides line up with TRBD1. This CDR3 region has 14 residues. Germline loops: CDR1 MNHEY, CDR2 SVGAGI. Losses at the gene ends were 6 bases for V and 6 bases for J; bases not matched to a gene: 7.

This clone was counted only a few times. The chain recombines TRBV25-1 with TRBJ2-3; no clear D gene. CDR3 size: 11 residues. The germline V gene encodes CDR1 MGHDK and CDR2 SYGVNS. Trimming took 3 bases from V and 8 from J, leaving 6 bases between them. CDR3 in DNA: TGTGCCAGCAGTGATTGGGCTACGCAGTATTTT. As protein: CASSDWATQYF.

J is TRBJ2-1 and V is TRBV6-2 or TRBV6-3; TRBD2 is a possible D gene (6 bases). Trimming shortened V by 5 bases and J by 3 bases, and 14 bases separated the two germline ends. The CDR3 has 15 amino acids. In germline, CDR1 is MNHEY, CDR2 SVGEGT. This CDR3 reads CASSPRRTNYNEQFF. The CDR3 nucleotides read TGTGCCAGCAGTCCCCGCAGGACTAACTACAATGAGCAGTTCTTC.

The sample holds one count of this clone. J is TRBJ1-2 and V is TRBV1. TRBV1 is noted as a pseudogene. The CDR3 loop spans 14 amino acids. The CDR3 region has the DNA TGCACCAGCAGCCAAGTAGGAGGGCCGGGTGGCTACACCTTC. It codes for CTSSQVGGPGGYTF.

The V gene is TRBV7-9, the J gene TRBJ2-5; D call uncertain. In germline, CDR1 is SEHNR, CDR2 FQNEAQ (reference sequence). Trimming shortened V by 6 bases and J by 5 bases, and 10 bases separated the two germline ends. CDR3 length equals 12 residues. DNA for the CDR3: TGTGCCAGCAGATCGACCGGGGAGACCCAGTACTTC. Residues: CASRSTGETQYF.

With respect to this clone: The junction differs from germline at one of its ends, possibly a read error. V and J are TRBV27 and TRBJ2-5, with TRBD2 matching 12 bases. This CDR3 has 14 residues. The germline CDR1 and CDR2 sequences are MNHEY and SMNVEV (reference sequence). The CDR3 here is CASRFKPSGRVQYF. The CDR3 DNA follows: TGTGCCAGCCGTTTCAAACCTAGCGGGAGGGTCCAGTACTTC.

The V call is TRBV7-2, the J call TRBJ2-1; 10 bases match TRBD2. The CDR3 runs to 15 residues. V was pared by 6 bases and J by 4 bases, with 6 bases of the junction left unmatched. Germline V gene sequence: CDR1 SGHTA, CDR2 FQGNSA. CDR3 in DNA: TGTGCCAGCAGAGGAGCGGGGGGGGTTTACAATGAGCAGTTCTTC. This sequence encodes CASRGAGGVYNEQFF.

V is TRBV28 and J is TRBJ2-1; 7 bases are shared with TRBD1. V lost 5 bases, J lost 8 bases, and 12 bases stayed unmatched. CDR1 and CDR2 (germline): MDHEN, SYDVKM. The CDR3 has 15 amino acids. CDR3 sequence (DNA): TGTGCCAGCAGTGAAGGGCAACAGGGGCGCGATGAGCAGTTCTTC. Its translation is CASSEGQQGRDEQFF.

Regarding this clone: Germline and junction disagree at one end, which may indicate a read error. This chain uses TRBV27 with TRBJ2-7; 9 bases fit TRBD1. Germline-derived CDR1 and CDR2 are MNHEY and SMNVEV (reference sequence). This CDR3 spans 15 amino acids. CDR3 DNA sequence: TGTGCCAGCAGTATTGGACAGGGGAGCTCCCACGAGCAGTACTTC. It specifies CASSIGQGSSHEQYF.

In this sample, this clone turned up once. The CDR3: CASRSFESYNEQFF. DNA for the CDR3: TGTGCCAGCAGGAGTTTCGAATCCTACAATGAGCAGTTCTTC. The rearrangement joins TRBV27 to TRBJ2-1; unclear D gene. V lost 6 bases to trimming and J lost 1 base, with 10 bases between them. The CDR3 is made up of 14 amino acids. Germline-derived CDR1 and CDR2 are MNHEY and SMNVEV (reference sequence).

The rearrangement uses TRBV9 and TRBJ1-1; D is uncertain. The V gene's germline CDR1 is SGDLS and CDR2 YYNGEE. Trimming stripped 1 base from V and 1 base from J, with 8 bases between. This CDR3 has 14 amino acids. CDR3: CASSVLQANTEAFF. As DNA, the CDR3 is TGTGCCAGCAGCGTATTGCAGGCGAACACTGAAGCTTTCTTT.

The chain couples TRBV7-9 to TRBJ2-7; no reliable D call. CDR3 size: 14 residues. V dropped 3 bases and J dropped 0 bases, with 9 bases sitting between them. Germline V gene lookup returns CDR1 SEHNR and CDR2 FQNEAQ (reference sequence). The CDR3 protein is CASSFALNSYEQYF. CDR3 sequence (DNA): TGTGCCAGCAGCTTCGCACTAAACTCCTACGAGCAGTACTTC.

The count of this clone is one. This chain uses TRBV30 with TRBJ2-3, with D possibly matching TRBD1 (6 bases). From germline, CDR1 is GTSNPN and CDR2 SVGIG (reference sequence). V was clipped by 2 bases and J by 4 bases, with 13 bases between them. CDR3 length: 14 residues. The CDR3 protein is CAWSSKQGADTQYF. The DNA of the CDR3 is TGTGCCTGGAGTTCCAAACAGGGCGCAGATACGCAGTATTTT.